This TCR beta chain emerged from a study of beta chain features in type 1 diabetes. Study results and caveats: All four CD4+ subsets of Type 1 diabetes patients contained TCRB CDR3s that were moderately but significantly shorter.

Every bit of the isolated RNA underwent reverse transcription, so sequencing read expressed TCRB transcripts. Repertoires were generated with immunoSEQ multiplex PCR, while TCRdb's copy carries only in-frame clones and drops some. This table has about 700,000 clones, around an eighth appearing once. Comments on this clone: No antigen is known for it.

Trimming cost V 3 bases and J 0 bases, with 8 bases left between them. Looked up from germline, CDR1 is KGHSH and CDR2 is LQKENI. The CDR3 length is 15 residues. Sequenced sample: naive CD4+ T cells from blood. This clonotype originated in a young man with type 1 diabetes. The chain recombines TRBV18 with TRBJ1-4; D unresolved. CDR3 sequence: CASSPRSSTNEKLFF. CDR3 sequence (DNA): TGTGCCAGCTCACCCCGGAGTTCAACTAATGAAAAACTGTTTTTT.